The source of this T cell receptor beta chain is a study of blood T cell repertoires in COVID-19. The CDR3 totals 15 residues. In germline, CDR1 is SGDLS, CDR2 YYNGEE. V lost 0 bases and J lost 5, with 12 bases in between. Patients of the Seattle cohort, enrolled during active infection, were followed longitudinally. In the original analysis: Reference gene primers were amplified, and this amplification served to estimate nucleated cell counts. The method was immunoSEQ multiplex PCR; TCRdb's version includes in-frame clones alone and lacks a portion of them. That table supplies the V and J calls and clone size; D and trimming were determined from the DNA. The repertoire holds under 100,000 clones, with around 90% as singletons.

Sequencing was done on a sample of peripheral blood. The chain is built from TRBV9 and TRBJ1-5; D is unclear. The clonotype comes from a man between 60 and 70 years old with COVID-19, enrolled during active disease. CDR3 amino acids: CASSVGSRSDQPQHF. The CDR3, as DNA: TGTGCCAGCAGCGTAGGTTCGCGTTCGGATCAGCCCCAGCATTTT.